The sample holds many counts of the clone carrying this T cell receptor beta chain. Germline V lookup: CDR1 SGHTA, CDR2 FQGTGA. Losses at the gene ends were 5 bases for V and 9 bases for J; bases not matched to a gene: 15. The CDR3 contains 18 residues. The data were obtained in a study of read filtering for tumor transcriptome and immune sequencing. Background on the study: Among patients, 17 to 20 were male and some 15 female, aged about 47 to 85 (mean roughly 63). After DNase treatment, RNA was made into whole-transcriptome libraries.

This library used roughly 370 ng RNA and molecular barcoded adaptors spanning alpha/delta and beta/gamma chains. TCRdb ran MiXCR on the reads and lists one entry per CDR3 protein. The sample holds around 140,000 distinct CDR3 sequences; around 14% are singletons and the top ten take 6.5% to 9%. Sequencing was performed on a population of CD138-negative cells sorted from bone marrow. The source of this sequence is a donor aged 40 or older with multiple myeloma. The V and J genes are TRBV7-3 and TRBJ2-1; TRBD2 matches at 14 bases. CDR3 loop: CASSLRRTAGLAGAEQFF. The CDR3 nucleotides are TGTGCCAGCAGCCTTCGAAGGACGGCGGGACTAGCGGGAGCTGAGCAGTTCTTC.